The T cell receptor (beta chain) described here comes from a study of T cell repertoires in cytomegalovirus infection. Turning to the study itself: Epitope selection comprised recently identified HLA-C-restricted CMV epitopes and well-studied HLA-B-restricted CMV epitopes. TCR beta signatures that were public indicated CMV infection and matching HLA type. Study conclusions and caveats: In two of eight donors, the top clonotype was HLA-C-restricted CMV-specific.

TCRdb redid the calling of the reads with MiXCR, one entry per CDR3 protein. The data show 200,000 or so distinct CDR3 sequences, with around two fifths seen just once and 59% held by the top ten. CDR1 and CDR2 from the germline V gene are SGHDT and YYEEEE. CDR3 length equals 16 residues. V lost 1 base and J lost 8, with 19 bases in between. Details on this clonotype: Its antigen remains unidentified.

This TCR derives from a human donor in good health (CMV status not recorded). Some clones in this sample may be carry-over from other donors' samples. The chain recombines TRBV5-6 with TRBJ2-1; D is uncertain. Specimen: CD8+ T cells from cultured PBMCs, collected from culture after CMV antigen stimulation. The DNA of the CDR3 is TGTGCCAGCAGCTTGATTCTAATCGGCTGGGGTGATGAGCAGTTCTTC. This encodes CASSLILIGWGDEQFF.